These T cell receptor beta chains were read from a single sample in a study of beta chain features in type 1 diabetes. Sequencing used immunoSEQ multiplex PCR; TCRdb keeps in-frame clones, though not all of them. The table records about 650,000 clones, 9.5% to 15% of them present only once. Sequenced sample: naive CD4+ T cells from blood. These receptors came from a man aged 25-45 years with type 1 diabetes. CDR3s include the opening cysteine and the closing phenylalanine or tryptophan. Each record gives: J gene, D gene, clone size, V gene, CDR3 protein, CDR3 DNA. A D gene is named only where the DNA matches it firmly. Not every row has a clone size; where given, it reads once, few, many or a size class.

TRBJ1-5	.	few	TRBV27	CASASVSGNQPQHF	TGTGCCAGCGCTTCTGTTAGTGGTAATCAGCCCCAGCATTTT
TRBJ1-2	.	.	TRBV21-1	CAAARGSNYGYTF	TGTGCTGCGGCAAGGGGATCTAACTATGGCTACACCTTC
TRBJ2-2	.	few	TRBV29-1	CSVEVRGKTGELFF	TGCAGCGTTGAGGTCAGGGGCAAAACCGGGGAGCTGTTTTTT
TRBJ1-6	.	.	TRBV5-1	CASSLEQQFSPLHF	TGCGCCAGCAGCTTGGAACAGCAGTTTTCACCCCTCCACTTT
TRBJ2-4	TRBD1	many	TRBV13	CASHQQGADIQYF	TGTGCCAGCCACCAGCAGGGGGCTGACATTCAGTACTTC
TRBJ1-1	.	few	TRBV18	CASYQMGNTEAFF	TGTGCCAGTTACCAAATGGGAAACACTGAAGCTTTCTTT
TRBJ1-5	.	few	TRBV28	CASSSEYQPQHF	TGTGCCAGCAGTTCCGAATATCAGCCCCAGCATTTT
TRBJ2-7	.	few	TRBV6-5	CASRVTVGYEQYF	TGTGCCAGCCGAGTAACAGTGGGCTACGAGCAGTACTTC
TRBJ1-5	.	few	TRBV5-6	CASSLGTAGQPQHF	TGTGCCAGCAGCTTAGGTACAGCTGGGCAGCCCCAGCATTTT
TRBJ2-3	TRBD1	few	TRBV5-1	CASSLAPRQGADTQYF	TGCGCCAGCAGCTTGGCCCCCCGACAGGGCGCAGATACGCAGTATTTT
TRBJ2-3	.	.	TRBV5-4	CASSLGLYSSTDTQYF	TGTGCCAGCAGCTTGGGACTATACTCTAGCACAGATACGCAGTATTTT
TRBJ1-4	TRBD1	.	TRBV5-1	CASRDRLNEKLFF	TGCGCCAGCAGGGACAGGCTTAATGAAAAACTGTTTTTT
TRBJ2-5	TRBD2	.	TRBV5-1	CASSPGTSGETQYF	TGCGCCAGCAGCCCGGGGACTAGTGGAGAGACCCAGTACTTC
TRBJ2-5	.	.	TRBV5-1	CASSFGGVQETQYF	TGCGCCAGCAGCTTTGGTGGGGTCCAAGAGACCCAGTACTTC
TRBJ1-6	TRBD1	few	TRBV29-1	CSVVSRTGVCTPLHF	TGCAGCGTTGTATCCCGGACAGGGGTTTGTACACCCCTCCACTTT
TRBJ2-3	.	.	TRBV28	CASSLWAASTDTQYF	TGTGCCAGCAGTTTATGGGCAGCCAGCACAGATACGCAGTATTTT
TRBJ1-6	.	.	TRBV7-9	CASSQDFNSPLHF	TGTGCCAGCAGCCAAGACTTCAATTCACCCCTCCACTTT
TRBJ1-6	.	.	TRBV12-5	CASGLDQGVTSPLHF	TGTGCTAGTGGTTTGGATCAGGGAGTTACTTCACCCCTCCACTTT
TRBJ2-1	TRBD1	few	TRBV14	CASRLTGGSYNEQFF	TGTGCCAGCAGACTGACAGGGGGCTCCTACAATGAGCAGTTCTTC
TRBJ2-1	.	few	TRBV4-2	CASSLLGSGPKLPTYNEQFF	TGTGCCAGCAGCCTTCTTGGGTCGGGACCCAAACTACCCACCTACAATGAGCAGTTCTTC
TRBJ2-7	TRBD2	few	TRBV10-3	CAISGTSGGYEQYF	TGTGCCATCAGTGGGACTAGCGGGGGTTACGAGCAGTACTTC
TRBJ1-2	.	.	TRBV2	CASSTGNGYTF	TGTGCCAGCAGTACAGGCAATGGCTACACCTTC
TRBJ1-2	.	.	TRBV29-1	CSVARTYGYTF	TGCAGCGTCGCTAGGACCTATGGCTACACCTTC
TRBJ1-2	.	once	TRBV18	CASSPEDNYGYTF	TGTGCCAGCTCCCCGGAGGACAACTATGGCTACACCTTC
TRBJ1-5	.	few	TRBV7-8	CASSSQGAQPQHF	TGTGCCAGCAGCTCCCAAGGCGCTCAGCCCCAGCATTTT
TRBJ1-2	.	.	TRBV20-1	CSANPNYGYTF	TGCAGTGCTAATCCTAACTATGGCTACACCTTC
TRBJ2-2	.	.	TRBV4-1	CASSPTQENTGELFF	TGCGCCAGCAGCCCTACGCAGGAGAACACCGGGGAGCTGTTTTTT
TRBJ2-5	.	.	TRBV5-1	CASSLGQPQETQYF	TGCGCCAGCAGCTTGGGACAGCCCCAAGAGACCCAGTACTTC
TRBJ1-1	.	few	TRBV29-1	CSGEDRGKAFF	TGCAGCGGCGAGGATCGGGGTAAAGCTTTCTTT
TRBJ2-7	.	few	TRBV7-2	CASRESLFYEQYF	TGTGCCAGTCGGGAGTCCCTTTTCTACGAGCAGTACTTC
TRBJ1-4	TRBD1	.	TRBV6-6	CASSSGQGGNEKLFF	TGTGCCAGCAGTTCTGGACAGGGGGGGAATGAAAAACTGTTTTTT
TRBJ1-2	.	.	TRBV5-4	CASSGVGGKHTF	TGTGCCAGCAGCGGGGTCGGGGGAAAACACACCTTC
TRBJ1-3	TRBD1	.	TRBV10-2	CASSEQGAGNTIYF	TGCGCCAGCAGTGAACAGGGGGCTGGAAACACCATATATTTT
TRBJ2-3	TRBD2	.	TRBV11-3	CASSPGLAGTDTQYF	TGTGCCAGCAGCCCGGGACTAGCGGGGACAGATACGCAGTATTTT
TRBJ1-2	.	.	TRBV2	CASSEGAGGYTF	TGTGCCAGCAGTGAAGGAGCGGGCGGCTACACCTTC
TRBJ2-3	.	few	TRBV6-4	CASRSEGTDTQYF	TGTGCCAGCAGGAGCGAGGGCACAGATACGCAGTATTTT
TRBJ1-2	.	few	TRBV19	CASSITGNSNYGYTF	TGTGCCAGTAGTATAACAGGGAACTCCAACTATGGCTACACCTTC
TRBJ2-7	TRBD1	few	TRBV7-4	CASSHLDRPSSYEQYF	TGTGCCAGCAGCCACCTGGACAGGCCGAGCTCCTACGAGCAGTACTTC
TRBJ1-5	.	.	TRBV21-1	CASSKVLRGIQPQHF	TGTGCCAGCAGCAAAGTCTTGAGGGGGATTCAGCCCCAGCATTTT
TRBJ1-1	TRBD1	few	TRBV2	CASEGQAEAFF	TGTGCTAGCGAGGGACAGGCTGAAGCTTTCTTT
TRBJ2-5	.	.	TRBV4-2	CASSRDLGGETQYF	TGTGCCAGCAGCCGGGACCTTGGAGGAGAGACCCAGTACTTC
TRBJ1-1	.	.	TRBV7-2	CASSRGVRTEAFF	TGTGCCAGCAGCCGGGGGGTTAGAACTGAAGCTTTCTTT